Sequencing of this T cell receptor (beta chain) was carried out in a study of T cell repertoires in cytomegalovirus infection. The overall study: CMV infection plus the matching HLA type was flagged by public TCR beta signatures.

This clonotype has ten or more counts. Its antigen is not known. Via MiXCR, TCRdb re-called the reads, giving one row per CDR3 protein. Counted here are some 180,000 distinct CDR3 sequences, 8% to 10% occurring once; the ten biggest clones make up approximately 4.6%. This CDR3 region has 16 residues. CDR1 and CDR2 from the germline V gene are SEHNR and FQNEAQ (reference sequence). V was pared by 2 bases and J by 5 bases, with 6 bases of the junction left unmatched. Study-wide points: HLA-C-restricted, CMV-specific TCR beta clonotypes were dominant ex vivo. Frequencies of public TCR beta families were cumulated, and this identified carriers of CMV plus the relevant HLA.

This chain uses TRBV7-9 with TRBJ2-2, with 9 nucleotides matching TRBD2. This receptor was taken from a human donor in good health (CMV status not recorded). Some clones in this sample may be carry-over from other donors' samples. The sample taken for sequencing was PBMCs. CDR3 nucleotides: TGTGCCAGCAGCTTAATTAGCGGGAGTGTTACCGGGGAGCTGTTTTTT. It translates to CASSLISGSVTGELFF.